This T cell receptor beta chain was obtained from a study of identical twins. Carrying unique molecular identifiers, the cDNA also gained a universal primer site through template switching. TCRdb reprocessed the 5' RACE reads via MiXCR and lists one record per CDR3 protein. Here the sample spans fewer than 550,000 distinct CDR3 sequences, around 15% being singletons. Whole-study findings and limits: In drawing conclusions, the study used cross-sectional statistical analysis and did not follow the same donors.

This clonotype was counted a single time. Its matching antigen is unknown. This may come from a read error, since a much larger clone is one base off. Each donor (without exception) was a healthy Caucasian. This sample was also put to use in a study of yellow fever vaccine responses in identical twins.

Sequencing was done on a sample of CD4+ T cells sorted from blood. The clonotype was recovered from a woman younger than 35 in good health.

The CDR3 loop reads CSATGPPSENEQFF. The DNA for the CDR3 is TGCAGTGCTACGGGACCTCCCAGCGAGAATGAGCAGTTCTTC. The chain joins TRBV20-1 to TRBJ2-1; D could derive from TRBD1 or TRBD2 (5 bases each). The CDR3 runs 14 residues. Trimming took 4 bases from V and 7 from J, leaving 17 bases between them. CDR1 and CDR2 from the germline V gene are DFQATT and SNEGSKA (reference sequence).